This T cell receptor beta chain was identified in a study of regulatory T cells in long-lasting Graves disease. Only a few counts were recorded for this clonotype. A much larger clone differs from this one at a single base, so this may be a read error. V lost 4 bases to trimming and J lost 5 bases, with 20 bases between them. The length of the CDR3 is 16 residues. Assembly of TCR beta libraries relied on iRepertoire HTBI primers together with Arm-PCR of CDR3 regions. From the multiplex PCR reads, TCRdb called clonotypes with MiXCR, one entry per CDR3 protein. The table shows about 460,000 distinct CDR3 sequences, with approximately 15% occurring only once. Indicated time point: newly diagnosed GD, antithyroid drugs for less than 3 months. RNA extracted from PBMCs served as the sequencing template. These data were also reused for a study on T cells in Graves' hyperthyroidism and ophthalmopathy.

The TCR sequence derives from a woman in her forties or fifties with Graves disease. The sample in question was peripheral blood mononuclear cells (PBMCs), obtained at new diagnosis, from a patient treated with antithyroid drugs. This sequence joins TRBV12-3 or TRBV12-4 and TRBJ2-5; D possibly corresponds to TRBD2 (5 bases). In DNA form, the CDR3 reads TGTGCCAGCAGTTCAGCGGACCGACTCGTGAAGGAGACCCAGTACTTC. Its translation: CASSSADRLVKETQYF.